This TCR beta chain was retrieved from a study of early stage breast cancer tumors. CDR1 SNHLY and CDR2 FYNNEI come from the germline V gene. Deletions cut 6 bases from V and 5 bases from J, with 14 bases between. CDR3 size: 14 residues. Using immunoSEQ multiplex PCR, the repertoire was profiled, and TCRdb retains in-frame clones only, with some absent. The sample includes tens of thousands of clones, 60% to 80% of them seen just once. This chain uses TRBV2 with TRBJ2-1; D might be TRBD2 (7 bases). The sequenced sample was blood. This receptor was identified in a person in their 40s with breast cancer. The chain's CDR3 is CASRGGATNNEQFF. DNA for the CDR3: TGTGCCAGCAGGGGGGGGGCTACTAACAATGAGCAGTTCTTC.